The text below deals with one T cell receptor (beta chain). The data stem from a study of blood T cells in healthy people across ages. It was with a sample-barcoded 5' primer and a J-beta primer mix that a second PCR of roughly 6 to 12 cycles was run. TCRdb fed the 5' RACE reads into MiXCR, producing one record per CDR3 protein. The data show around 1,700,000 distinct CDR3 sequences, 28% seen once. There are 16 residues in the CDR3. CDR1 and CDR2 (germline): MGHRA, YSYEKL. Trimming shortened V by 4 bases and J by 1 base, and 14 bases separated the two germline ends. The TCR sequence derives from a woman between 25 and 40 years old in good health. The sequenced sample was blood. The rearrangement links TRBV4-1 to TRBJ2-1; D may be TRBD2 (6 bases). The CDR3 loop reads CASSLMGGRSYNEQFF. The CDR3 DNA sequence: TGCGCCAGCAGCCTCATGGGGGGTAGATCCTACAATGAGCAGTTCTTC.